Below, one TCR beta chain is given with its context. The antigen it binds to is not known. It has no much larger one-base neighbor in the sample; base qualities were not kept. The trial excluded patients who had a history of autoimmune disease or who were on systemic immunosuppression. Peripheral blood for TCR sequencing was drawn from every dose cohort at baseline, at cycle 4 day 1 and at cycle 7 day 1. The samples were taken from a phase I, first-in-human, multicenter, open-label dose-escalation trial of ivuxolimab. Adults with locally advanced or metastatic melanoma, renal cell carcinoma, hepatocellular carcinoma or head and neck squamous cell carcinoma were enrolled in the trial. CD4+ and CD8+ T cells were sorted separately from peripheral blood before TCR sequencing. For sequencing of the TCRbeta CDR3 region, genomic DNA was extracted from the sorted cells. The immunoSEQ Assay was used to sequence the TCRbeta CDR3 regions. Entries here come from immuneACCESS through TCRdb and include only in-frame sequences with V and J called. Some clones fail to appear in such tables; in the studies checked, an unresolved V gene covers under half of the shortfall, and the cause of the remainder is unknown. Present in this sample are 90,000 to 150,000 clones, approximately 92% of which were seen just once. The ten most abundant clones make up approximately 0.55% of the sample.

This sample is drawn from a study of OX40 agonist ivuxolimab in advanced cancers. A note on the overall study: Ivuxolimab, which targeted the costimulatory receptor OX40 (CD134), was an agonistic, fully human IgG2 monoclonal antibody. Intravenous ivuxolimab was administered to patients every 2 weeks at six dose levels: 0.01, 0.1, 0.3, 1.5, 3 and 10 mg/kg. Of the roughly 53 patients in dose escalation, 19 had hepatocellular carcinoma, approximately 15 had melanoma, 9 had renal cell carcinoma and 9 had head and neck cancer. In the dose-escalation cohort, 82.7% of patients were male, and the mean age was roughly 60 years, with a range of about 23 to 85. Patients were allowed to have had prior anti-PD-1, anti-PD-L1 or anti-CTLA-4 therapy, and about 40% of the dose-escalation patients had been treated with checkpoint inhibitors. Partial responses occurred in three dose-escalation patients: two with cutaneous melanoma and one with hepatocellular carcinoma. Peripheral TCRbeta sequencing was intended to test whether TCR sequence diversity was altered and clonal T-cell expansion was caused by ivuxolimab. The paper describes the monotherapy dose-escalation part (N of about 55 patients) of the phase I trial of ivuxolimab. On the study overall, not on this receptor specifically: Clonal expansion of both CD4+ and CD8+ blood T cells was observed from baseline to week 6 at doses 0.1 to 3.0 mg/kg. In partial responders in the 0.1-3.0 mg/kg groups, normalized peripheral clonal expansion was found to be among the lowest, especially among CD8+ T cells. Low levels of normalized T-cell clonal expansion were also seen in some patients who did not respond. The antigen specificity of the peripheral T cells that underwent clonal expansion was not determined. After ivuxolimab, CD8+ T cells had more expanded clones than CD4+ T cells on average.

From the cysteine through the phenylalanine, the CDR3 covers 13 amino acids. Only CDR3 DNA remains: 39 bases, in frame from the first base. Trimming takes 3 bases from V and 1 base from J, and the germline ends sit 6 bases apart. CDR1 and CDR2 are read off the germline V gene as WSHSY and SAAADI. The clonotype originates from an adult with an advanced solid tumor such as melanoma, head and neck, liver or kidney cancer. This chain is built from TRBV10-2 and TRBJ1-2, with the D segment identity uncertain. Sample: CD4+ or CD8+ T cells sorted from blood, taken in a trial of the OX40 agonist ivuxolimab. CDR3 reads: CASSDEDNYGYTF. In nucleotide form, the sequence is TGCGCCAGCAGTGACGAGGATAACTATGGCTACACCTTC.